A selection of T cell receptor beta chains follows, all from one sample in a study of pediatric ulcerative colitis. Assay used: immunoSEQ multiplex PCR; TCRdb lists only in-frame clones, some missing. The sample consists of about 35,000 clones, around 80% of them appearing once. The specimen was gut tissue. These receptors were collected from a boy between 10 and 17 years old with mild ulcerative colitis. CDR3s include the opening cysteine and the closing phenylalanine or tryptophan. Each record gives: clone size, D gene, J gene, V gene, CDR3 length, CDR3 protein, CDR3 DNA. The D gene is left open where the match is weak. The listing skips clone size in some rows; elsewhere it reads once, few, many or a size class.

size: -; D: -; J: TRBJ1-1; V: TRBV23-1; length: 12; CDR3: CASSQSHFCAFF; DNA: TGCGCCAGCAGTCAATCCCATTTTTGCGCTTTCTTT
size: -; D: -; J: TRBJ1-2; V: TRBV11-3; length: 14; CDR3: CASSLDRGGHGYTF; DNA: TGTGCCAGCAGCTTAGATCGAGGGGGGCATGGCTACACCTTC
size: -; D: TRBD1; J: TRBJ1-3; V: TRBV5-1; length: 16; CDR3: CASSLDRGGRGNTIYF; DNA: TGCGCCAGCAGCTTGGACAGGGGAGGTAGAGGAAACACCATATATTTT
size: -; D: TRBD1; J: TRBJ2-7; V: TRBV5-6; length: 14; CDR3: CASSLGQGYYEQYF; DNA: TGTGCCAGCAGCCTGGGACAGGGGTACTACGAGCAGTACTTC
size: -; D: TRBD2; J: TRBJ2-5; V: TRBV5-1; length: 15; CDR3: CASSLVASGQETQYF; DNA: TGCGCCAGCAGCTTGGTCGCTAGCGGACAAGAGACCCAGTACTTC
size: -; D: -; J: TRBJ2-2; V: TRBV5-1; length: 14; CDR3: CASSASANTGELFF; DNA: TGCGCCAGCAGTGCTAGCGCGAACACCGGGGAGCTGTTTTTT
size: -; D: -; J: TRBJ2-3; V: TRBV2; length: 16; CDR3: CASSERLADPLNTQYF; DNA: TGTGCCAGCAGTGAACGATTAGCGGATCCCCTAAATACGCAGTATTTT
size: few; D: -; J: TRBJ1-1; V: TRBV9; length: 14; CDR3: CASSVSYRNTEAFF; DNA: TGTGCCAGCAGCGTATCCTACAGGAACACTGAAGCTTTCTTT
size: -; D: -; J: TRBJ2-1; V: TRBV7-9; length: 14; CDR3: CASSLLNSYNEQFF; DNA: TGTGCCAGCAGCTTATTAAACAGTTACAATGAGCAGTTCTTC
size: -; D: -; J: TRBJ2-7; V: TRBV9; length: 13; CDR3: CATRSGVRYEQYF; DNA: TGTGCCACCCGCTCGGGTGTACGCTACGAGCAGTACTTC
size: -; D: -; J: TRBJ1-6; V: TRBV4-1; length: 16; CDR3: CASSLGWGVINSPLHF; DNA: TGCGCCAGCAGCCTAGGATGGGGGGTGATTAATTCACCCCTCCACTTT
size: -; D: -; J: TRBJ2-5; V: TRBV5-1; length: 13; CDR3: CASSLAGGETQYF; DNA: TGCGCCAGCAGCTTGGCAGGGGGGGAGACCCAGTACTTC
size: once; D: -; J: TRBJ2-3; V: TRBV9; length: 12; CDR3: CASSVGTDTQYF; DNA: TGTGCCAGCAGCGTAGGGACAGATACGCAGTATTTT
size: -; D: TRBD1; J: TRBJ1-2; V: TRBV7-2; length: 16; CDR3: CASSLDRTGDSYGYTF; DNA: TGTGCCAGCAGCTTAGACAGGACAGGGGATTCCTATGGCTACACCTTC
size: -; D: TRBD1; J: TRBJ2-7; V: TRBV7-2; length: 16; CDR3: CASSLRAGTGGYEQYF; DNA: TGTGCCAGCAGCTTACGGGCCGGGACAGGGGGCTACGAGCAGTACTTC
size: -; D: -; J: TRBJ1-1; V: TRBV7-9; length: 14; CDR3: CASSLATGGPLAFF; DNA: TGTGCCAGCAGCTTAGCCACTGGGGGGCCATTAGCTTTCTTT
size: -; D: -; J: TRBJ1-2; V: TRBV5-4; length: 17; CDR3: CASSLGPRQLANYGYTF; DNA: TGTGCCAGCAGCTTGGGCCCTAGGCAGCTTGCTAACTATGGCTACACCTTC
size: -; D: -; J: TRBJ2-3; V: TRBV18; length: 15; CDR3: CASSPLGGPTDTQYF; DNA: TGTGCCAGCTCACCACTCGGGGGGCCCACAGATACGCAGTATTTT
size: -; D: TRBD1; J: TRBJ1-1; V: TRBV11-3; length: 13; CDR3: CASSLDTGAEAFF; DNA: TGTGCCAGCAGCTTAGATACAGGGGCTGAAGCTTTCTTT
size: -; D: -; J: TRBJ1-1; V: TRBV5-1; length: 11; CDR3: CASSMGLEAFF; DNA: TGCGCCAGCAGCATGGGCCTCGAAGCTTTCTTT
size: -; D: TRBD1; J: TRBJ1-1; V: TRBV5-1; length: 18; CDR3: CASSGGQGRAHGNTEAFF; DNA: TGCGCCAGCAGCGGGGGACAGGGGCGCGCCCATGGAAACACTGAAGCTTTCTTT
size: -; D: -; J: TRBJ1-2; V: TRBV19; length: 13; CDR3: CASYFGTGYGYTF; DNA: TGTGCCAGTTACTTCGGGACGGGCTATGGCTACACCTTC
size: few; D: -; J: TRBJ2-3; V: TRBV11-3; length: 13; CDR3: CASSLTVTDTQYF; DNA: TGTGCCAGCAGCTTAACAGTCACAGATACGCAGTATTTT
size: once; D: -; J: TRBJ2-2; V: TRBV5-1; length: 16; CDR3: CASSLTNAENTGELFF; DNA: TGCGCCAGCAGCTTGACCAACGCAGAGAACACCGGGGAGCTGTTTTTT
size: -; D: -; J: TRBJ2-1; V: TRBV19; length: 15; CDR3: CASSEGRGPYNEQFF; DNA: TGTGCCAGTAGTGAGGGCAGGGGTCCCTACAATGAGCAGTTCTTC
size: -; D: -; J: TRBJ1-2; V: TRBV5-4; length: 14; CDR3: CASSLEARAGGYTF; DNA: TGTGCCAGCAGCTTGGAGGCCAGGGCTGGTGGCTACACCTTC
size: few; D: -; J: TRBJ1-2; V: TRBV6-1; length: 12; CDR3: CASTRGGYGYTF; DNA: TGTGCCAGCACAAGGGGCGGCTATGGCTACACCTTC
size: once; D: TRBD2; J: TRBJ2-5; V: TRBV11-3; length: 14; CDR3: CASSFSGGEETQYF; DNA: TGTGCCAGCAGCTTCAGCGGGGGGGAAGAGACCCAGTACTTC
size: -; D: -; J: TRBJ2-3; V: TRBV5-4; length: 13; CDR3: CASSLWNTDTQYF; DNA: TGTGCCAGCAGCTTGTGGAACACAGATACGCAGTATTTT
size: -; D: -; J: TRBJ1-1; V: TRBV18; length: 14; CDR3: CASSPRQRNTEAFF; DNA: TGTGCCAGCTCACCCCGACAGCGGAACACTGAAGCTTTCTTT
size: -; D: -; J: TRBJ1-5; V: TRBV6-1; length: 16; CDR3: CASSAQDIYSNQPQHF; DNA: TGTGCCAGCAGTGCACAGGACATTTATAGCAATCAGCCCCAGCATTTT
size: -; D: -; J: TRBJ1-3; V: TRBV6-5; length: 13; CDR3: CASSSRDGNTIYF; DNA: TGTGCCAGCAGTTCCAGGGACGGAAACACCATATATTTT
size: -; D: -; J: TRBJ2-5; V: TRBV5-1; length: 15; CDR3: CASSLGPRSGETQYF; DNA: TGCGCCAGCAGCTTGGGGCCCCGCAGCGGGGAGACCCAGTACTTC
size: -; D: -; J: TRBJ2-1; V: TRBV5-1; length: 16; CDR3: CASSTLKGSLLAEQFF; DNA: TGCGCCAGCAGCACCCTGAAGGGATCACTTCTAGCTGAGCAGTTCTTC
size: -; D: -; J: TRBJ1-6; V: TRBV2; length: 16; CDR3: CASSEAVSSYNSPLHF; DNA: TGTGCCAGCAGTGAGGCAGTGAGCTCCTATAATTCACCCCTCCACTTT
size: -; D: -; J: TRBJ2-5; V: TRBV5-4; length: 15; CDR3: CASSLGGVSRETQYF; DNA: TGTGCCAGCAGCTTGGGGGGAGTTAGCCGAGAGACCCAGTACTTC
size: -; D: -; J: TRBJ1-3; V: TRBV10-3; length: 14; CDR3: CAISEAGKTNTIYF; DNA: TGTGCCATCAGTGAGGCTGGGAAGACAAACACCATATATTTT
size: -; D: -; J: TRBJ1-2; V: TRBV7-2; length: 14; CDR3: CASSLNENNYGYTF; DNA: TGTGCCAGCAGCCTCAACGAGAATAACTATGGCTACACCTTT
size: few; D: -; J: TRBJ1-2; V: TRBV11-2; length: 13; CDR3: CASSSGGHYGYTF; DNA: TGTGCCAGCAGCTCAGGCGGGCACTATGGCTACACCTTC
size: -; D: -; J: TRBJ2-6; V: TRBV30; length: 14; CDR3: CACRMISGANVLTF; DNA: TGTGCCTGCAGAATGATCTCTGGGGCCAACGTCCTGACTTTC
size: few; D: TRBD1; J: TRBJ1-1; V: TRBV7-3; length: 14; CDR3: CASSSQGADTEAFF; DNA: TGTGCCAGCAGCTCGCAGGGGGCAGACACTGAAGCTTTCTTT
size: once; D: -; J: TRBJ2-5; V: TRBV12-5; length: 13; CDR3: CASGFDWGETQYF; DNA: TGTGCTAGTGGTTTCGATTGGGGAGAGACCCAGTACTTC
size: -; D: TRBD1; J: TRBJ2-7; V: TRBV10-2; length: 14; CDR3: CASRRDRVNYEQYF; DNA: TGCGCCAGCAGGAGGGACAGGGTAAACTACGAGCAGTACTTC
size: -; D: TRBD2; J: TRBJ2-1; V: TRBV13; length: 17; CDR3: CASSPLGAGGFFNEQFF; DNA: TGTGCCAGCAGCCCACTGGGGGCGGGGGGGTTTTTCAATGAGCAGTTCTTC
size: -; D: TRBD2; J: TRBJ2-5; V: TRBV5-1; length: 17; CDR3: CASSLGLRLAGKETQYF; DNA: TGCGCCAGCAGCTTGGGTCTTAGACTAGCAGGGAAAGAGACCCAGTACTTC
size: once; D: TRBD1; J: TRBJ1-2; V: TRBV5-1; length: 14; CDR3: CASSAPGQGYGYTF; DNA: TGCGCCAGCAGCGCACCGGGACAGGGCTATGGCTACACCTTC
size: -; D: -; J: TRBJ1-5; V: TRBV19; length: 15; CDR3: CASTRGQLLNQPQHF; DNA: TGTGCCAGTACCCGAGGACAGCTTCTCAATCAGCCCCAGCATTTT
size: -; D: -; J: TRBJ2-7; V: TRBV11-3; length: 15; CDR3: CASSSAGEGAGEQYF; DNA: TGTGCCAGCAGCTCCGCGGGTGAGGGGGCGGGAGAGCAGTACTTC
size: -; D: TRBD1; J: TRBJ1-1; V: TRBV5-1; length: 12; CDR3: CASSLQGAEAFF; DNA: TGCGCCAGCAGCCTGCAGGGGGCTGAAGCTTTCTTT
size: -; D: -; J: TRBJ2-7; V: TRBV21-1; length: 15; CDR3: CASSNFLPTAYEQYF; DNA: TGTGCCAGCAGCAATTTCCTTCCTACAGCCTACGAGCAGTACTTC
size: -; D: -; J: TRBJ2-3; V: TRBV4-2; length: 14; CDR3: CASSQKGFTDTQYF; DNA: TGTGCCAGCAGCCAAAAAGGGTTCACAGATACGCAGTATTTT
size: -; D: TRBD1; J: TRBJ1-5; V: TRBV28; length: 15; CDR3: CASLTGESYGQPQHF; DNA: TGTGCCAGCCTGACAGGGGAATCTTACGGTCAGCCCCAGCATTTT
size: -; D: -; J: TRBJ2-4; V: TRBV7-2; length: 16; CDR3: CASSLKGGRLKNIQYF; DNA: TGTGCCAGCAGTTTAAAGGGGGGGAGATTGAAAAACATTCAGTACTTC
size: -; D: -; J: TRBJ1-2; V: TRBV7-2; length: 12; CDR3: CASSRTRQGYTF; DNA: TGTGCCAGCAGCAGGACACGCCAAGGCTACACCTTC
size: -; D: -; J: TRBJ1-1; V: TRBV7-9; length: 12; CDR3: CASSLVNTEAFF; DNA: TGTGCCAGCAGCTTAGTGAACACTGAAGCTTTCTTT